The next 30 T cell receptor beta chains were all read from a single sample in a study of cytomegalovirus exposure and HLA in healthy donors. Both 60 Vbeta primers and 13 Jbeta primers went into the PCR. Using immunoSEQ multiplex PCR, the repertoire was profiled, and TCRdb retains in-frame clones only, with some absent. The sample carries around 150,000 clones, roughly 85% recorded once. Sequenced: PBMCs. These receptors all stem from a middle-aged man in good health and CMV-seronegative.

The rearrangement uses TRBV6-5 and TRBJ1-1; 8 bases are a match to TRBD1. The germline CDR1 and CDR2 sequences are MNHEY and SVGAGI. V lost 5 bases to trimming and J lost 5 bases; unmatched junction nucleotides: 10. The CDR3 contains 15 residues. The CDR3 DNA sequence: TGTGCCAGCAGTAAAGAGTCACAGGGGGGTACTGAAGCTTTCTTT. Its translation: CASSKESQGGTEAFF.

The CDR3 coding sequence is TGTGCCAGCAGCAACCTCGACAGGGGCAACTATGGCTACACCTTC. Translation gives CASSNLDRGNYGYTF. The V call is TRBV5-4, the J call TRBJ1-2; the match to TRBD1 covers 8 bases. This CDR3 is built from 15 residues. The germline CDR1 and CDR2 sequences are SGHNT and YYREEE (reference sequence). Losses at the gene ends were 4 bases for V and 2 bases for J; bases not matched to a gene: 7.

The rearrangement uses TRBV19 and TRBJ2-5, with 9 positions matching TRBD1. The DNA end is a closer match to TRBJ2-7, so the J assignment may be wrong. Germline assignment: CDR1 LNHDA and CDR2 SQIVND (reference sequence). There are 14 residues in the CDR3. CDR3 DNA: TGTGCCAGTAGTATCCGACAGGGGGTTTACGAGCAGTACTTC. Amino acid sequence: CASSIRQGVYEQYF.

The V and J genes are TRBV19 and TRBJ1-1; 8 bases map to TRBD1. The CDR3 covers 16 residues. The V gene's germline CDR1 is LNHDA and CDR2 SQIVND (reference sequence). V lost 4 bases and J lost 5; bases outside the gene matches: 12. CDR3 loop: CASSSRVTGARTEAFF. The CDR3, as DNA: TGTGCCAGTAGTAGTCGCGTGACAGGGGCCAGGACTGAAGCTTTCTTT.

This clone was detected a few times. This chain uses TRBV7-9 with TRBJ1-1; weak D call: TRBD1 (5 bases). CDR1 is SEHNR, CDR2 FQNEAQ, per germline (reference sequence). V was cut by 5 bases and J by 7 bases, with 11 bases left in between. This CDR3 comprises 12 residues. The CDR3 region is CASSQDQGEAFF. The CDR3 region has the DNA TGTGCCAGCAGCCAAGACCAGGGTGAAGCTTTCTTT.

The CDR3 DNA is TGTGCCAGCAGTCCCCTGTTAGCGGGAGGTCGGTTTGGGCAGTTCTTC. Its translation is CASSPLLAGGRFGQFF. This chain uses TRBV27 with TRBJ2-1; 10 bases line up with TRBD2. Losses at the gene ends were 5 bases for V and 12 bases for J; bases not matched to a gene: 16. This CDR3 has 16 amino acids. Germline V lookup: CDR1 MNHEY, CDR2 SMNVEV (reference sequence).

The V gene is TRBV2, the J gene TRBJ2-2; D unclear. V dropped 6 bases and J dropped 1 base, with 15 bases sitting between them. The CDR3 is made up of 16 amino acids. Germline V gene sequence: CDR1 SNHLY, CDR2 FYNNEI. CDR3 in DNA: TGTGCCAGCAGCAAAAACCCCCCGCGGAACACCGGGGAGCTGTTTTTT. Its protein is CASSKNPPRNTGELFF.

The chain uses TRBV6-5 and TRBJ2-5; tentative D call: TRBD2 (7 bases). The J call may be faulty, since TRBJ2-7 better matches the DNA end. The CDR3 has 14 amino acids. The germline V gene has CDR1 MNHEY and CDR2 SVGAGI. The CDR3 protein is CASSPGRGGYEQYF. DNA for the CDR3: TGTGCCAGCAGTCCGGGTAGGGGGGGCTACGAGCAGTACTTC.

V usage is TRBV5-4 and J usage is TRBJ1-2; D is ambiguous. With 4 bases removed from V and 1 base from J, the gap between germline ends came to 11 bases. The CDR3 is 14 residues long. From germline, CDR1 is SGHNT and CDR2 YYREEE (reference sequence). The CDR3 nucleotides are TGTGCCAGCAGCGGCCAGGCAAATAACTATGGCTACACCTTC. Translation gives CASSGQANNYGYTF.

The chain combines TRBV2 with TRBJ1-5; D ambiguous. The CDR3 has 14 amino acids. CDR1 and CDR2 from the germline V gene are SNHLY and FYNNEI. The V end lost 6 bases, the J end lost 1 base, and 10 bases lay between the germline ends. CDR3 protein: CASRGGRSNQPQHF. CDR3 nucleotide sequence: TGTGCCAGCAGGGGAGGTAGAAGCAATCAGCCCCAGCATTTT.

For the CDR3, the DNA is TGTGCCATCAGTGAGTCGATAGGGGAGGATTCTTCACCCCTCCACTTT. Translation gives CAISESIGEDSSPLHF. This sequence joins TRBV10-3 and TRBJ1-6; a weak D match, TRBD1 (5 bases). The CDR3 is made up of 16 amino acids. V lost 0 bases and J 9 bases, leaving 15 bases between the germline ends. The germline gives CDR1 ENHRY, CDR2 SYGVKD.

J is TRBJ2-5 and V is TRBV2, with 10 bases that match TRBD1. The V gene end was trimmed by 8 bases and the J gene end by 3 bases; junction bases not matched to a gene: 6. Germline V lookup: CDR1 SNHLY, CDR2 FYNNEI. CDR3 length: 14 residues. DNA for the CDR3: TGTGCCAGCTGCCGGGACAGGGGCGAAGAGACCCAGTACTTC. It specifies CASCRDRGEETQYF.

This chain connects TRBV5-5 to TRBJ1-3, with 7 nucleotides matching TRBD1. Germline-derived CDR1 and CDR2 are SGHKS and YYEKEE (reference sequence). V gave up 3 bases and J gave up 4 bases; unmatched junction bases: 4. The CDR3 totals 14 residues. The DNA for the CDR3 is TGTGCCAGCAGCTCAGGGGGTTCCGGAAACACCATATATTTT. Residues: CASSSGGSGNTIYF.

The V gene is TRBV5-1, the J gene TRBJ2-7; 8 nucleotides line up with TRBD2. The trim removed 5 bases at V and 7 bases at J, leaving 17 bases unmatched. The CDR3 length is 16 residues. Germline loops: CDR1 SGHRS, CDR2 YFSETQ. Written as DNA, the CDR3 is TGCGCCAGCAGTTCAGGGCGGGGGGTCGAGAAGTGTGAGCAGTACTTC. Its translation is CASSSGRGVEKCEQYF. Variable domain in full (rest from reference TRBV5-1 and TRBJ2-7): KAGVTQTPRYLIKTRGQQVTLSCSPISGHRSVSWYQQTPGQGLQFLFEYFSETQRNKGNFPGRFSGRQFSNSRSEMNVSTLELGDSALYLCASSSGRGVEKCEQYFGPGTRLTVT.

V and J are TRBV9 and TRBJ2-2; D possibly corresponds to TRBD1 (6 bases). This CDR3 has 16 residues. Between the trimmed V and J ends, which lost 0 bases and 4 bases, there was a span of 13 bases. Germline loops: CDR1 SGDLS, CDR2 YYNGEE. The CDR3 sequence: CASSVGPTGFTGELFF. The CDR3 nucleotides are TGTGCCAGCAGCGTAGGCCCAACAGGGTTCACCGGGGAGCTGTTTTTT.

This chain connects TRBV5-1 to TRBJ1-5; D might be TRBD1 (6 bases). Trimming pared 3 bases from V and 4 bases from J, leaving 8 bases between. CDR1 is SGHRS, CDR2 YFSETQ, per germline. The CDR3 loop spans 13 amino acids. DNA for the CDR3: TGCGCCAGCAGCTCACAGGGTAATCAGCCCCAGCATTTT. This gives the protein CASSSQGNQPQHF.

This sequence joins TRBV30 and TRBJ2-7; D gene uncertain. This CDR3 region has 12 residues. The germline gives CDR1 GTSNPN, CDR2 SVGIG (reference sequence). Between the trimmed V and J ends, which lost 0 bases and 1 base, there was a span of 4 bases. The CDR3 DNA reads as TGTGCCTGGAGTGTCCCATCCTACGAGCAGTACTTC. Its protein product is CAWSVPSYEQYF.

The genes are TRBV18 and TRBJ2-1; tentative D call: TRBD2 (5 bases). CDR3 size: 15 residues. The ends were cut back, 0 bases at V and 6 bases at J, with 12 bases in the middle. Germline CDR1 reads KGHSH; CDR2 reads LQKENI. CDR3 loop: CASSPPAGGVNEQFF. The DNA of the CDR3 is TGTGCCAGCTCACCACCGGCGGGTGGGGTCAATGAGCAGTTCTTC.

The CDR3 protein is CASSFSDRGLSGYTF. The DNA for the CDR3 is TGTGCCAGCAGTTTCTCGGACAGGGGGCTAAGTGGCTACACCTTC. This chain uses TRBV28 with TRBJ1-2; 11 bases are shared with TRBD1. This CDR3 spans 15 amino acids. The germline V gene encodes CDR1 MDHEN and CDR2 SYDVKM. Trimming took 3 bases from V and 7 from J; bases not matched to a gene: 7.

This chain links TRBV2 with TRBJ2-1; no firm D call. The CDR3 is made up of 15 amino acids. V lost 2 bases to trimming and J lost 6 bases, with 14 bases between them. CDR1 is SNHLY and CDR2 is FYNNEI in the germline V gene. CDR3 sequence: CASSELRELSNEQFF. The CDR3 coding sequence is TGTGCCAGCAGTGAACTGCGTGAGCTAAGCAATGAGCAGTTCTTC.

Points on this clone: The sample contains more than one DNA sequence encoding this CDR3. This rearrangement joins TRBV19 to TRBJ2-2; possibly TRBD1 for D (5 bases). Germline V gene sequence: CDR1 LNHDA, CDR2 SQIVND (reference sequence). Deletions cut 6 bases from V and 2 bases from J, with 10 bases between. The CDR3 covers 14 residues. In DNA form, the CDR3 reads TGTGCCAGTAGGATCCAGGGAAACACCGGGGAGCTGTTTTTT. Protein sequence: CASRIQGNTGELFF.

This clone has only a few counts. The V gene is TRBV20-1, the J gene TRBJ1-2; D might be TRBD1 (6 bases). The CDR3 loop spans 11 amino acids. Germline V gene lookup returns CDR1 DFQATT and CDR2 SNEGSKA (reference sequence). V gave up 4 bases and J gave up 9 bases, with 12 bases separating them. The CDR3 region is CSATDRASYTF. The CDR3 coding sequence is TGCAGTGCTACGGACAGAGCGAGCTACACCTTC.

The genes are TRBV7-8 and TRBJ2-2; 13 bases align to TRBD2. Germline CDR1 reads SGHVS; CDR2 reads FQNEAQ. The CDR3 has 17 amino acids. Unmatched junction bases numbered 3, after V lost 3 bases and J lost 2 bases. The chain's CDR3 is CASSLTSGRPNTGELFF. The CDR3 coding sequence is TGTGCCAGCAGCTTGACTAGCGGGAGGCCTAACACCGGGGAGCTGTTTTTT.

The CDR3 loop is CASSLDRGLEKLFF. For the CDR3, the DNA is TGTGCCAGCAGCTTAGACAGGGGGCTTGAAAAACTGTTTTTT. The chain couples TRBV7-6 to TRBJ1-4, with 9 bases fitting TRBD1. The CDR3 totals 14 residues. Looked up from germline, CDR1 is SGHVS and CDR2 is FNYEAQ. The V and J ends lost 1 base and 7 bases, in that order; junction bases with no gene match: 1. Together with reference TRBV7-6 and TRBJ1-4, the CDR3 gives the full variable domain: GAGVSQSPRYKVTKRGQDVALRCDPISGHVSLYWYRQALGQGPEFLTYFNYEAQQDKSGLPNDRFSAERPEGSISTLTIQRTEQRDSAMYRCASSLDRGLEKLFFGSGTQLSVL.

This sequence joins TRBV5-6 and TRBJ2-7, with TRBD1 matching over 10 bases. Germline assignment: CDR1 SGHDT and CDR2 YYEEEE. The CDR3 is 14 residues long. The J segment lost 4 bases and the V segment lost 4 bases, leaving 5 bases of the junction unmatched. The DNA of the CDR3 is TGTGCCAGCAGCCCCGGGACAGGGGATTACGAGCAGTACTTC. Encoded protein: CASSPGTGDYEQYF.

V usage is TRBV7-8 and J usage is TRBJ1-4; D gene ambiguous. CDR3 length: 14 residues. With 3 bases removed from V and 0 bases from J, the gap between germline ends came to 5 bases. Germline V CDR1 and CDR2: SGHVS, FQNEAQ. DNA of the CDR3: TGTGCCAGCAGCTTGGACTCAACTAATGAAAAACTGTTTTTT. Amino acid sequence: CASSLDSTNEKLFF.

The V call is TRBV7-9, the J call TRBJ2-1; 7 bases match TRBD1. This CDR3 contains 14 residues. CDR1 and CDR2 (germline): SEHNR, FQNEAQ (reference sequence). The J segment lost 6 bases and the V segment lost 5 bases, leaving 7 bases of the junction unmatched. Written as DNA, the CDR3 is TGTGCCAGCAGCGAGCTCGACAGGGCCAATGAGCAGTTCTTC. Translated: CASSELDRANEQFF.

This chain connects TRBV5-1 to TRBJ2-7, with 9 bases aligning to TRBD1. This CDR3 comprises 14 residues. The germline V gene encodes CDR1 SGHRS and CDR2 YFSETQ. V dropped 4 bases and J dropped 1; count of bases not matched to a gene: 3. The CDR3, as DNA: TGCGCCAGCAGCACCGGGACAGGGTCCTACGAGCAGTACTTC. Translated, it gives CASSTGTGSYEQYF.

J is TRBJ2-1 and V is TRBV9, with D uncertain. Trimming left V 0 bases short and J 0 bases short, with 7 bases between. The CDR3 runs to 15 residues. Germline CDR1 reads SGDLS; CDR2 reads YYNGEE. The CDR3 sequence: CASSVGPSSYNEQFF. DNA for the CDR3: TGTGCCAGCAGCGTAGGTCCCAGCTCCTACAATGAGCAGTTCTTC.

The chain joins TRBV11-2 to TRBJ2-3, with 7 bases matching TRBD1. CDR1 is SGHAT, CDR2 FQNNGV, per germline. J gave up 10 bases and V 5 bases, and 9 bases lay outside the gene matches. The CDR3 covers 13 residues. The CDR3 loop reads CASSPDRTRSQYF. DNA for the CDR3: TGTGCCAGCAGCCCGGACAGGACCCGATCGCAGTATTTT.